This TCR beta chain is drawn from a study of blood T cells in healthy people across ages (dated by TCRdb to about 2015). Broadly, across the study: In model experiments, template switching captured roughly one uniquely barcoded TCR beta cDNA molecule for every two T cells. Two additional independent replicas of 1 million unique cDNA reads from the same blood draw were analyzed for two donors (one aged 18 to 29 and one aged 80 or older). The donors were divided into four age groups: young (average around 17 years), middle-aged (about 39), aged (approximately 62) and long-lived (around 80). Using deep sequencing normalized with unique cDNA molecular identifiers, the study measured how TCR beta repertoire diversity changes with age. To avoid experimental bias, donors of different ages were spread randomly across the sequencing lanes.

The table lists this clonotype with many counts. The antigen it binds to is not known. No per-base quality is available; no much larger clone lies one base away. V is trimmed back by 2 bases and J by 1 base, and the junction contains 2 bases that no gene match accounts for. CDR1 is given as KGHDR and CDR2 as SFDVKD, both from the germline V gene. The CDR3 measures 16 amino acids from cysteine to phenylalanine. The CDR3 DNA has 48 bases and is translated from base 1. Broader findings and caveats from the paper: Observed TCR beta diversity per million T cells fell roughly linearly with age, and a significant reduction was already apparent by age around 44. There was a strong correlation between observed TCR beta diversity and the percentage of naive T cells measured by flow cytometry. Compared with the aged group, more naive CD4+ T cells, fewer expanded clones and increased TCR diversity were shown by the long-lived group, suggesting age selection. The CMV infection status of donors was not known, potentially confounding age-related changes in expanded clonotypes. Since profiling was done on bulk unsorted PBMCs, naive and antigen-experienced compartments could not be conclusively compared. Estimates of total diversity based on one million sequenced T cells were considered lower bounds and underestimates.

Library generation was performed with 5' RACE. The sequencer listed for this sample is Illumina HiSeq 2500. A second about 7 to 12 cycle PCR used a sample-barcoded 5' primer and a J-beta primer mix. Each TCR beta cDNA molecule received a unique molecular identifier from a template-switch 5' adaptor carrying 12 random nucleotides. Each sample yielded at least 2.5 million CDR3-containing paired-end reads. First-strand cDNA was synthesized from all RNA with the Mint cDNA synthesis kit, primed by a TRBC-specific oligonucleotide. All cDNA was treated with uracil-DNA glycosylase and then went through a first 18-cycle PCR with the universal primers M1SS and BC2_uni_R. The paper's data handling went like this. Each sample was normalized by randomly selecting 1 million high-quality reads, each carrying a distinct molecular identifier. Instead of being binned into consensus sequences, reads with shared molecular identifiers were discarded. CDR3 identification, clonotype clustering and error correction used MiTCR with a Q25 quality threshold and the strictest error-elimination algorithm. Lower-bound total TCR beta diversity was estimated with a nonparametric unseen species model using Euler transformation. In-frame beta chains were kept once TCRdb had trimmed the public reads at Q25 with fastp and called clones with MiXCR. For every CDR3 protein sequence, its rows merge into one entry that carries the most common genes and DNA. For this entry, the V and J calls and clone size follow TCRdb and not the study's own pipeline. The sample table records just under 900,000 distinct CDR3 sequences; more than 25% of these occur just once. Clones ranked in the top ten supply roughly 17% of the sample.

The approximately 40 donors, aged about 6 to 100 years, were systemically healthy Caucasian individuals from Russia. Each donor gave approximately 10 milliliters of peripheral blood, collected into EDTA-treated Vacutainer tubes. PBMCs were isolated by Ficoll-Paque density-gradient centrifugation, with at least 6 million obtained per sample. Total RNA, at least 5 micrograms per sample, was extracted from PBMCs with Trizol reagent. For every donor, an aliquot of PBMCs went through flow cytometry to measure the percentages of naive CD45RAhigh/CD27high T cells. The specimen was blood. Here the chain combines TRBV24-1 and TRBJ2-1; a stretch of 9 junction bases matches TRBD2. The TCR was taken from a woman older than 75 in good health. The CDR3 region reads CATSDSTSGSYNEQFF. The sequence in DNA is TGTGCCACCAGTGATTCGACTAGCGGTTCCTACAATGAGCAGTTCTTC.